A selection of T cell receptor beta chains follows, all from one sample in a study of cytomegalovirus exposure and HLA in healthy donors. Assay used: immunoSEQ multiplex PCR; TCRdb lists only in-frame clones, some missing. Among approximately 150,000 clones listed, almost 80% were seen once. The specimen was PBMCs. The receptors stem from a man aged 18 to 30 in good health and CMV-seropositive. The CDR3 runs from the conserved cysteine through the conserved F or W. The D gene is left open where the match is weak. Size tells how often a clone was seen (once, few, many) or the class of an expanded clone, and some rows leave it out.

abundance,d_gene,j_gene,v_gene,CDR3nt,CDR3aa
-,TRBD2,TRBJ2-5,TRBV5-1,TGCGCCAGCAGCTCCCTAGCGGGCGACGTGGAGACCCAGTACTTC,CASSSLAGDVETQYF
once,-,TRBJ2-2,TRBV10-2,TGCGCCAGCAGTTGGGGGGGGCCGAGCACCGGGGAGCTGTTTTTT,CASSWGGPSTGELFF
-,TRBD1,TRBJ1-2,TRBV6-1,TGTGCCAGCAGTGAATCAGGACAGGCCTCCTATGGCTACACCTTC,CASSESGQASYGYTF
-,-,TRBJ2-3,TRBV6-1,TGTGCCAGCAGACCCACTAGTTTTGCGGATACGCAGTATTTT,CASRPTSFADTQYF
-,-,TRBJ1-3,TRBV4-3,TGCGCCAGCAGCCAAGACAGAAGTCCTGGAAACACCATATATTTT,CASSQDRSPGNTIYF
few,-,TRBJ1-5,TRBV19,TGTGCCAGTAGTATTGGAGACCTGGGCAATCAGCCCCAGCATTTT,CASSIGDLGNQPQHF
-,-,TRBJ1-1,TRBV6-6,TGTGCCAGCGGCATAATGAACACTGAAGCTTTCTTT,CASGIMNTEAFF
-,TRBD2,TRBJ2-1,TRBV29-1,TGCAGCGCCCGGGGGGGCAGGGCTGGGATCGATGAGCAGTTCTTC,CSARGGRAGIDEQFF
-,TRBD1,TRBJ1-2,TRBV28,TGTGCCAGCAGGGGGGGACTGGGACAGGGGAGTGACTACACCTTC,CASRGGLGQGSDYTF
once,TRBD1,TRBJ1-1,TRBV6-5,TGTGCCAGCAGTGACACAGGGGGGAACACTGAAGCTTTCTTT,CASSDTGGNTEAFF
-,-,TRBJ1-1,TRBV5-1,TGCGCCAGCAGCCCTGAACGGGGCGGGGGGGGGCTTGACACTGAAGCTTTCTTT,CASSPERGGGGLDTEAFF
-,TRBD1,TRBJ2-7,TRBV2,TGTGCCACGACCGCGGGACAGGGGTCCTACGAGCAGTACTTC,CATTAGQGSYEQYF
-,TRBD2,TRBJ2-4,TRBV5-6,TGTGCCAGCAGCCCTGGACTAGGCATAAACATTCAGTACTTC,CASSPGLGINIQYF
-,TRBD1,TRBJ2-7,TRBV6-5,TGTGCCAGCAGTTCGGGACAGACAGATTACTACGAGCAGTACTTC,CASSSGQTDYYEQYF
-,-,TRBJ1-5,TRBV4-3,TGCGCCAGCAGCCAAGAACGGGGGAGCAATCAGCCCCAGCATTTT,CASSQERGSNQPQHF
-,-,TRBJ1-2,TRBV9,TGTGCCAGCACAAAAGGGTTCCAGGGCGTCTATGGCTACACCTTC,CASTKGFQGVYGYTF
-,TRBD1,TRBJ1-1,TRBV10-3,TGTGCCATCAGACCGGACAGGGGGGGCACTGAAGCTTTCTTT,CAIRPDRGGTEAFF
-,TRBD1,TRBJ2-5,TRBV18,TGTGCCAGTATGGCAGGGGGCCGGGAGACCCAGTACTTC,CASMAGGRETQYF
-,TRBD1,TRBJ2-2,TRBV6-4,TGTGCCAGCAGCCCGGACAGGGCCGCCGGGGAGCTGTTTTTT,CASSPDRAAGELFF
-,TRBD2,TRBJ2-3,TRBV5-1,TGCGCCAGCAGCCGGACCCCTAGCGGTTTTAGCACAGATACGCAGTATTTT,CASSRTPSGFSTDTQYF
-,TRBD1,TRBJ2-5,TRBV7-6,TGTGCCAGCCGGGTGACAGGGCCGCAAGAGACCCAGTACTTC,CASRVTGPQETQYF
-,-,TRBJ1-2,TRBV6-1,TGTGCCAGCGTTCCCCAAGCGACCTTTAACTATGGCTACACCTTC,CASVPQATFNYGYTF
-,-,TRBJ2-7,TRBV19,TGTGCCAGTAGTACCAGTCCAGGTTCCTACGAGCAGTACTTC,CASSTSPGSYEQYF
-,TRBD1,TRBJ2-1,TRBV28,TGTGCCAGCATTTCAGGACAGGTTCGTAATGAGCAGTTCTTC,CASISGQVRNEQFF
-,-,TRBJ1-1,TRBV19,TGTGCCAGTAGTACCGGGGACACTGAAGCTTTCTTT,CASSTGDTEAFF
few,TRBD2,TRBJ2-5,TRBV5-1,TGCGCCAGCAGCCGATTAGCGGGTCAAGAGACCCAGTACTTC,CASSRLAGQETQYF
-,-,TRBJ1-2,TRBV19,TGTGCCAGTAGTATGGGGACTGGGCCTCAAAATGGCTACACCTTC,CASSMGTGPQNGYTF
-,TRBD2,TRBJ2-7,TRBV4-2,TGTGCCAGCAGCCAAGTAAGGACTAGCTTCTCCGAGCAGTACTTC,CASSQVRTSFSEQYF
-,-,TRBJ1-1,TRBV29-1,TGCAGCGGCAGGGTTATGTTGGGTGTTGAAGCTTTCTTT,CSGRVMLGVEAFF
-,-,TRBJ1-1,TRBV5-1,TGCGCCAGCAGCCTAAGGTTGACAGGTGATATCACTGAAGCTTTCTTT,CASSLRLTGDITEAFF